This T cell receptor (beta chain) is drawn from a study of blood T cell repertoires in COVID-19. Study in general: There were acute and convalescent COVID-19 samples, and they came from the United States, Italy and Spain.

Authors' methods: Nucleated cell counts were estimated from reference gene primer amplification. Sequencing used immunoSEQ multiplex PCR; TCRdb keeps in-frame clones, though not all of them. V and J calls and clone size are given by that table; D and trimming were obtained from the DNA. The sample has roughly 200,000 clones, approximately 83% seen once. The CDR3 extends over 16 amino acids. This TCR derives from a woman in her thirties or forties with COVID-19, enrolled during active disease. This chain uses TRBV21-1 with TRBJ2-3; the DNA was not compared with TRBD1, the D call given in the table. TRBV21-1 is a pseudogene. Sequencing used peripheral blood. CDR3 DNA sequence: TGTGCCAGCAGCAAAGCAGGGACAGGGAGCACAGATACGCAGTATTTT. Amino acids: CASSKAGTGSTDTQYF.